These 31 T cell receptor beta chains came from one sample sequenced in a study of cytomegalovirus exposure and HLA in healthy donors. PCR involved 60 Vbeta and 13 Jbeta primers. Clones were read by immunoSEQ multiplex PCR, and TCRdb kept only the in-frame ones, dropping some. This table holds approximately 260,000 clones, 85% to 95% found once. The sequencing sample was made of PBMCs. The receptors were sampled from a girl aged 2 to 9 in good health and CMV-seronegative.

The rearrangement links TRBV5-1 to TRBJ2-1, with 8 bases identical to TRBD2. CDR1 is SGHRS, CDR2 YFSETQ, per germline. The CDR3 sequence is 16 residues long. The V gene end was trimmed by 1 base and the J gene end by 2 bases; junction bases not matched to a gene: 5. Written as DNA, the CDR3 is TGCGCCAGCAGCTTGCTCCCGGGGGGGCCCTACAATGAGCAGTTCTTC. It translates to CASSLLPGGPYNEQFF.

The rearrangement links TRBV7-6 to TRBJ1-5, with D possibly being TRBD1 (6 bases). The CDR3 sequence is 13 residues long. CDR1 and CDR2 from the germline V gene are SGHVS and FNYEAQ. The germline V and J ends were trimmed by 4 bases and 7 bases, with 11 bases remaining between them. The CDR3 DNA sequence: TGTGCCAGCAGCTCGAAACAGGGACAGCCCCAGCATTTT. Residues: CASSSKQGQPQHF.

This clone came up once. The chain joins TRBV6-1 to TRBJ1-4; D is uncertain. V was shortened by 6 bases and J by 4 bases, with 3 bases between the two germline ends. Germline V gene data show CDR1 as MNHNS and CDR2 as SASEGT. CDR3 length: 11 residues. CDR3 sequence reads: CASRRNEKLFF. CDR3 DNA: TGTGCCAGCAGGCGTAATGAAAAACTGTTTTTT.

The V and J genes are TRBV11-2 and TRBJ1-6, with D unresolved. V lost 5 bases, J lost 0 bases, and 11 bases lay in between. CDR1 and CDR2 from the germline V gene are SGHAT and FQNNGV. CDR3 length: 16 amino acids. This CDR3 reads CASSAPSSSYNSPLHF. The CDR3 region has the DNA TGTGCCAGCAGCGCACCCTCCAGCTCCTATAATTCACCCCTCCACTTT.

The chain links TRBV6-5 to TRBJ1-2; 7 nucleotides align to TRBD1. The CDR3 runs 13 residues. The germline V gene encodes CDR1 MNHEY and CDR2 SVGAGI. After removal of 6 bases from V and 7 bases from J, the junction contained 8 bases not matched to a gene. CDR3 loop: CASSKTDRVGYTF. The CDR3 DNA reads as TGTGCCAGCAGCAAAACCGACAGGGTTGGCTACACCTTC.

The gene calls are TRBV6-5 and TRBJ2-7; a possible D gene is TRBD1 (6 bases). CDR1 and CDR2 from the germline V gene are MNHEY and SVGAGI. The CDR3 runs to 13 residues. The germline V and J ends were trimmed by 4 bases and 7 bases, with 14 bases remaining between them. The CDR3 here is CASSWTAGREQYF. In DNA form, the CDR3 reads TGTGCCAGCAGTTGGACAGCCGGTCGGGAGCAGTACTTC.

The chain is built from TRBV28 and TRBJ2-1, with a tentative D call TRBD2 (5 bases). Trimming removed 7 bases from V and 8 bases from J, with 15 bases in between. The CDR3 consists of 13 residues. CDR1 is MDHEN and CDR2 is SYDVKM in the germline V gene. The CDR3: CASNPGSRDEQFF. The CDR3 coding sequence is TGTGCCAGCAACCCGGGGTCTAGGGATGAGCAGTTCTTC.

The genes are TRBV5-1 and TRBJ2-3, with TRBD2 matching 14 bases. Per germline, CDR1 SGHRS and CDR2 YFSETQ. This CDR3 comprises 17 residues. J lost 3 bases, V lost 4 bases, and 7 bases had no gene match. CDR3 sequence reads: CASSPAGLAGGTDTQYF. The CDR3 bases are TGCGCCAGCAGCCCCGCAGGACTAGCGGGAGGTACAGATACGCAGTATTTT.

The V and J genes are TRBV23-1 and TRBJ2-1, with no clear D. TRBV23-1 is an ORF; its function is uncertain. The CDR3 spans 18 residues. Trimming shortened V by 0 bases and J by 0 bases, and 15 bases separated the two germline ends. The CDR3 here is CASSQSGKRSVSYNEQFF. For the CDR3, the DNA is TGCGCCAGCAGTCAATCTGGTAAGCGTTCGGTCTCCTACAATGAGCAGTTCTTC.

The J gene is TRBJ2-1, the V gene TRBV28; TRBD1 aligns across 10 bases. With 5 bases clipped from V and 3 bases from J, the junction kept 7 bases outside the gene matches. Germline V gives CDR1 MDHEN, CDR2 SYDVKM. The CDR3 consists of 16 residues. The CDR3 sequence is CASSPVWDRGYNEQFF. The CDR3 DNA reads as TGTGCCAGCAGTCCTGTATGGGACAGGGGCTACAATGAGCAGTTCTTC.

The chain recombines TRBV18 with TRBJ1-1; 11 bases line up with TRBD1. The CDR3 totals 17 residues. Per the germline V gene, CDR1 is KGHSH and CDR2 is LQKENI. Trimming cost V 2 bases and J 1 base; bases outside gene matches: 6. The CDR3 is CASSPTFGQGANTEAFF. CDR3 nucleotides: TGTGCCAGCTCACCAACGTTTGGACAGGGGGCGAACACTGAAGCTTTCTTT.

The chain links TRBV5-1 to TRBJ1-1; 8 nucleotides match TRBD1. After removal of 1 base from V and 7 bases from J, the junction contained 6 bases not matched to a gene. The CDR3 has 14 residues. Per germline, CDR1 SGHRS and CDR2 YFSETQ. DNA for the CDR3: TGCGCCAGCAGCTTGACTGGACAGGGTCTTGAAGCTTTCTTT. It codes for CASSLTGQGLEAFF.

The chain is built from TRBV5-4 and TRBJ2-5; 12 bases are shared with TRBD2. Germline values: CDR1 SGHNT, CDR2 YYREEE (reference sequence). Trimming at V came to 0 bases and at J to 5 bases, leaving 8 bases not matched to a gene. This CDR3 has 17 amino acids. Here the CDR3 reads CASSLGPSGGAGETQYF. The CDR3 DNA reads as TGTGCCAGCAGCTTGGGGCCTAGCGGGGGGGCCGGGGAGACCCAGTACTTC.

The rearrangement links TRBV10-3 to TRBJ2-3, with a weak D call TRBD1 (5 bases). The germline V gene has CDR1 ENHRY and CDR2 SYGVKD. The CDR3 runs 12 residues. V lost 10 bases and J lost 0, with 8 bases in between. This CDR3 is CATQGSTDTQYF. The CDR3 coding sequence is TGTGCCACCCAGGGTAGCACAGATACGCAGTATTTT.

The chain uses TRBV27 and TRBJ2-2, with 13 bases lining up with TRBD2. The CDR3 loop spans 15 amino acids. From germline, CDR1 is MNHEY and CDR2 SMNVEV (reference sequence). V lost 6 bases to trimming and J lost 4 bases; unmatched junction nucleotides: 2. The CDR3, as DNA: TGTGCCAGCAGACGACTAGCGGGAGGCACCGGGGAGCTGTTTTTT. Protein product: CASRRLAGGTGELFF.

This sequence joins TRBV7-7 and TRBJ2-7; possibly TRBD2 for D (6 bases). V was clipped by 3 bases and J by 1 base, with 13 bases between them. The CDR3 totals 15 residues. Germline V gene sequence: CDR1 SSHAT, CDR2 FNYEAQ (reference sequence). The CDR3 coding sequence is TGTGCCAGCAGCTTGGGCACCGGGAGTTCCTACGAGCAGTACTTC. It specifies CASSLGTGSSYEQYF.

This chain links TRBV19 with TRBJ1-1; no reliable D call. The V gene's germline CDR1 is LNHDA and CDR2 SQIVND (reference sequence). The CDR3 consists of 13 residues. The V end was cut by 7 bases, the J end by 4 bases, with 13 bases between. CDR3 sequence reads: CASTAARGTEAFF. Written as DNA, the CDR3 is TGTGCCAGTACGGCGGCTAGAGGCACTGAAGCTTTCTTT.

This clone was found once. The chain joins TRBV7-2 to TRBJ2-1; D might be TRBD2 (6 bases). V was pared by 4 bases and J by 2 bases, with 15 bases between. There are 16 residues in the CDR3. CDR1 and CDR2 (germline): SGHTA, FQGNSA. In DNA, the CDR3 is TGTGCCAGCAGCTACTCCGGGAGCTCAACCTACAATGAGCAGTTCTTC. Translating it yields CASSYSGSSTYNEQFF. The variable domain in full, completed from reference TRBV7-2 and TRBJ2-1, reads GAGVSQSPSNKVTEKGKDVELRCDPISGHTALYWYRQSLGQGLEFLIYFQGNSAPDKSGLPSDRFSAERTGGSVSTLTIQRTQQEDSAVYLCASSYSGSSTYNEQFFGPGTRLTVL.

As to this clone: The junction does not match germline at one end; this may be a read error. The V call is TRBV5-1, the J call TRBJ1-5, with D unresolved. The CDR3 loop spans 14 amino acids. Germline-derived CDR1 and CDR2 are SGHRS and YFSETQ. In DNA, the CDR3 is TGCGCCGGCAGCTTGTCAGGTATGGATCAGCCCCAGCATTTT. Its protein is CAGSLSGMDQPQHF.

The chain couples TRBV7-7 to TRBJ2-1; maybe TRBD2 (5 bases). The germline CDR1 and CDR2 sequences are SSHAT and FNYEAQ (reference sequence). Trimming removed 5 bases from V and 8 bases from J, with 16 bases in between. The CDR3 loop spans 14 amino acids. CDR3 DNA: TGTGCCAGCAGCCAATGGACTGGCTCTGATGAGCAGTTCTTC. As protein: CASSQWTGSDEQFF.

The J gene is TRBJ2-3, the V gene TRBV4-1, with D tentatively TRBD2 (5 bases). Trimming left V 3 bases short and J 9 bases short, with 16 bases between. The CDR3 loop spans 14 amino acids. The germline CDR1 and CDR2 sequences are MGHRA and YSYEKL. As DNA, the CDR3 is TGCGCCAGCAGCCACCCCGGACGGACGGGGACGCAGTATTTT. Translating gives CASSHPGRTGTQYF.

V gene TRBV30 combines with J gene TRBJ1-1; D remains unclear. This CDR3 is built from 13 residues. V lost 2 bases and J 3 bases, leaving 10 bases between the germline ends. CDR1 and CDR2 from the germline V gene are GTSNPN and SVGIG (reference sequence). CDR3 loop: CAWSLSSDTEAFF. In DNA, the CDR3 is TGTGCCTGGAGTCTCTCCTCGGACACTGAAGCTTTCTTT.

The rearrangement joins TRBV2 to TRBJ1-4; 8 nucleotides align to TRBD1. V lost 5 bases to trimming and J lost 7 bases; unmatched junction nucleotides: 18. This CDR3 has 18 amino acids. Germline V gene lookup returns CDR1 SNHLY and CDR2 FYNNEI. The CDR3 is CASSSGDRRQLTVEKLFF. As DNA, the CDR3 is TGTGCCAGCAGTTCCGGGGACAGGCGGCAACTAACCGTTGAAAAACTGTTTTTT.

The J gene is TRBJ1-4, the V gene TRBV27; tentative D call: TRBD1 (5 bases). V gave up 4 bases and J gave up 8 bases, with 11 bases separating them. Germline CDR1 and CDR2: MNHEY and SMNVEV (reference sequence). CDR3 length: 13 residues. CDR3 protein: CASSSGIDEKLFF. The DNA of the CDR3 is TGTGCCAGCAGTTCAGGGATAGACGAAAAACTGTTTTTT.

The chain combines TRBV4-1 with TRBJ2-2; D remains unclear. Per germline, CDR1 MGHRA and CDR2 YSYEKL. The CDR3 contains 15 residues. V was cut by 0 bases and J by 8 bases, with 13 bases left in between. The CDR3: CASSQEMGSRGELFF. For the CDR3, the DNA is TGCGCCAGCAGCCAAGAGATGGGTTCGCGGGGGGAGCTGTTTTTT.

The genes are TRBV6-1 and TRBJ1-3; no clear D gene. The V gene lost 7 bases and the J gene lost 2 bases, with 9 bases spanning the gap. The germline CDR1 and CDR2 sequences are MNHNS and SASEGT. This CDR3 is built from 13 residues. DNA of the CDR3: TGTGCCAGCACCCTAAACCCTGGAAACACCATATATTTT. Its protein is CASTLNPGNTIYF.

The chain links TRBV27 to TRBJ1-5; a weak D match, TRBD1 (5 bases). Germline V gene sequence: CDR1 MNHEY, CDR2 SMNVEV (reference sequence). Trimming removed 0 bases at V and 3 bases at J, with 18 bases between. This CDR3 spans 18 amino acids. The CDR3 DNA reads TGTGCCAGCAGTTTATCGTTTATCGGTTCAGGGCCCAATCAGCCCCAGCATTTT. Protein sequence: CASSLSFIGSGPNQPQHF.

A few counts support this clone. Here the CDR3 omits its conserved ending phenylalanine or tryptophan, so a read error is the likely source. It is unclear where the CDR3 begins or ends on the DNA, so no DNA is shown, and the CDR3 is as TCRdb lists it. This chain uses TRBV6-1 with TRBJ2-7; the table's D call TRBD2 went unverified against the DNA. Counting both end residues, the CDR3 totals 11 amino acids. The germline V gene has CDR1 MNHNS and CDR2 SASEGT. The CDR3 region is CASTQGWDSSL.

J is TRBJ1-2 and V is TRBV5-1; D is possibly TRBD1 (6 bases). The CDR3 is made up of 15 amino acids. Germline-derived CDR1 and CDR2 are SGHRS and YFSETQ. V lost 4 bases to trimming and J lost 7 bases, with 20 bases between them. CDR3 protein: CASSIIPTGQVGYTF. The DNA for the CDR3 is TGCGCCAGCAGCATTATCCCGACAGGCCAAGTTGGCTACACCTTC.

This chain joins TRBV18 and TRBJ2-2, with 9 nucleotides matching TRBD1. The trim removed 3 bases at V and 8 bases at J, leaving 7 bases unmatched. This CDR3 comprises 15 residues. Germline V CDR1 and CDR2: KGHSH, LQKENI. CDR3 coding DNA: TGTGCCAGCTCACCTGGGACAGGGACTGCGGGGGAGCTGTTTTTT. Residues: CASSPGTGTAGELFF.

The chain has TRBV18 and TRBJ2-3, with D possibly being TRBD1 (6 bases). V gave up 4 bases and J gave up 2 bases, with 16 bases separating them. Germline V gives CDR1 KGHSH, CDR2 LQKENI. This CDR3 is 16 amino acids long. CDR3 in DNA: TGTGCCAGCTCACTGAACAGGGCCCTGACCACAGATACGCAGTATTTT. Translated, it gives CASSLNRALTTDTQYF.